These T cell receptor beta chains were read from a single sample in a study of blood T cell repertoires in COVID-19. Some clones are missing from TCRdb's copy, which holds only in-frame ones; the method was immunoSEQ multiplex PCR. The sample consists of some 41,000 clones, approximately 90% of them appearing once. Sequencing was carried out using peripheral blood. All receptors come from a human donor in a cohort sampled during active COVID-19. Both conserved end residues are part of each CDR3. D genes are given only for firm matches. Some rows mark clone size as missing; the rest say once, few, many or name a class of expanded clone.

clone size,CDR3 length,D gene,J gene,V gene,CDR3 DNA,CDR3 protein
.,14,TRBD1,TRBJ1-2,TRBV5-1,TGCGCCAGCAGCGCCCGGGGACAGGGGGATGGCTACACCTTC,CASSARGQGDGYTF
.,15,.,TRBJ2-1,TRBV5-4,TGTGCCAGCAACGTGGACTCACAACCCTCCAATGAGCAGTTCTTC,CASNVDSQPSNEQFF
once,15,TRBD2,TRBJ2-5,TRBV9,TGTGCCAGCAGCTTAACCGGGACTAGGGGAGAGACCCAGTACTTC,CASSLTGTRGETQYF
.,15,TRBD2,TRBJ2-2,TRBV4-1,TGCGCCAGCAGGCATACTAGCGGGGGACCCGGGGAGCTGTTTTTT,CASRHTSGGPGELFF
.,13,TRBD1,TRBJ2-7,TRBV19,TGTGCCACAGGGACAGGCGGCGGAGACGAGCAGTACTTC,CATGTGGGDEQYF
.,15,.,TRBJ1-1,TRBV6-1,TGTGCCAGCAGTGAAACAGGGTTAGGGAACACTGAAGCTTTCTTT,CASSETGLGNTEAFF
.,15,.,TRBJ1-5,TRBV6-2/TRBV6-3,TGTGCCAGCAGTTACCTGGGGCGTACTAATCAGCCCCAGCATTTT,CASSYLGRTNQPQHF
.,14,.,TRBJ1-1,TRBV6-2/TRBV6-3,TGTGCCAGCAGTGACAGCCCTGGGAACACTGAAGCTTTCTTT,CASSDSPGNTEAFF
medium-sized,14,TRBD1,TRBJ1-5,TRBV20-1,TGCAGTGCTAGTATTGCAGGGGGGAGTCAGCCCCAGCATTTT,CSASIAGGSQPQHF
few,16,.,TRBJ2-2,TRBV3-1/TRBV3-2,TGTGCCAGCAGCCTACGGGGGTCCGCGAACACCGGGGAGCTGTTTTTT,CASSLRGSANTGELFF
once,18,.,TRBJ2-2,TRBV6-1,TGTGCCAGCAGTGAAGACCATTTAGACTCAGACCCCACCGGGGAGCTGTTTTTT,CASSEDHLDSDPTGELFF
.,13,TRBD1,TRBJ1-5,TRBV30,TGTGCCTGGAGTGTGGGACAGGACCAGCCCCAGCATTTT,CAWSVGQDQPQHF
.,15,.,TRBJ2-4,TRBV6-6,TGTGCCAGCCGGACAGACTCGTTAGCCAAAAACATTCAGTACTTC,CASRTDSLAKNIQYF
.,17,TRBD2,TRBJ2-1,TRBV7-9,TGTGCCAGCAGCTCGCCCCTGACTAGCGGGAGGTGGTATGAGCAGTTCTTC,CASSSPLTSGRWYEQFF
.,14,TRBD2,TRBJ2-5,TRBV2,TGTGCCAGCAGACCTCTCCGGGGGGGAGAGACCCAGTACTTC,CASRPLRGGETQYF
.,14,.,TRBJ2-5,TRBV18,TGTGCCAGCTCACCCATCTACCCACAAGAGACCCAGTACTTC,CASSPIYPQETQYF
.,14,.,TRBJ1-1,TRBV14,TGTGCCAGCAGCCTACAGGGCGGGGGCACTGAAGCTTTCTTT,CASSLQGGGTEAFF
.,14,TRBD1,TRBJ1-1,TRBV6-6,TGTGCCAGCAGCCAAACAGGGGATGGCACTGAAGCTTTCTTT,CASSQTGDGTEAFF
.,13,.,TRBJ1-1,TRBV7-3,TGTGCCAGCAGCCTTGGTAGCAACACTGAAGCTTTCTTT,CASSLGSNTEAFF